The next 9 T cell receptor beta chains were all read from a single sample in a study of T cell repertoires in cytomegalovirus infection. One entry per CDR3 protein results from TCRdb running MiXCR on the reads. The sample lists 490,000 or so distinct CDR3 sequences, around 10% occurring once. The sample consisted of PBMCs. Receptor source: a human donor in good health (CMV status not recorded). Some clones in this sample may be carry-over from other donors' samples.

This clonotype has just a few counts. This chain joins TRBV28 and TRBJ2-3, with TRBD2 matching 8 bases. The trim removed 5 bases at V and 5 bases at J, leaving 9 bases unmatched. Germline CDR1 MDHEN, CDR2 SYDVKM. The CDR3 is made up of 15 amino acids. The CDR3 reads CASSVPAGGKDTQYF. For the CDR3, the DNA is TGTGCCAGCAGTGTTCCCGCGGGAGGAAAAGATACGCAGTATTTT. Full variable domain (remainder filled in from reference TRBV28 and TRBJ2-3): DVKVTQSSRYLVKRTGEKVFLECVQDMDHENMFWYRQDPGLGLRLIYFSYDVKMKEKGDIPEGYSVSREKKERFSLILESASTNQTSMYLCASSVPAGGKDTQYFGPGTRLTVL.

This clonotype was seen repeatedly, ten times or more. CDR3: CASSLESAGELFF. In DNA, the CDR3 is TGTGCCAGCAGTTTAGAGAGTGCCGGGGAGCTGTTTTTT. The rearrangement joins TRBV27 to TRBJ2-2; no firm D call. Trimming stripped 2 bases from V and 6 bases from J, with 7 bases between. Per germline, CDR1 MNHEY and CDR2 SMNVEV (reference sequence). The length of the CDR3 is 13 residues.

This clonotype was seen many times. The V gene is TRBV7-2, the J gene TRBJ2-3; tentative D call: TRBD2 (6 bases). The CDR3 has 18 amino acids. Trimming took 1 base from V and 3 from J, leaving 20 bases between them. Germline V CDR1 and CDR2: SGHTA, FQGNSA. The CDR3 DNA is TGTGCCAGCAGCTTAGAGCCCCCCGGGACTCGACGAACAGATACGCAGTATTTT. Protein product: CASSLEPPGTRRTDTQYF.

This clonotype was observed at least ten times. The chain combines TRBV4-2 with TRBJ2-1, with D maybe TRBD2 (6 bases). The CDR3 contains 16 residues. The germline V gene encodes CDR1 LGHNA and CDR2 YNFKEQ. V was trimmed by 4 bases and J by 3 bases, leaving 16 bases between them. The CDR3 is CASSRGGATSYNEQFF. The CDR3 nucleotides are TGTGCCAGCAGCCGGGGCGGTGCGACTAGCTACAATGAGCAGTTCTTC.

This clonotype was seen a handful of times. The rearrangement joins TRBV4-1 to TRBJ1-1; 8 positions match TRBD1. Per the germline V gene, CDR1 is MGHRA and CDR2 is YSYEKL. Losses at the gene ends were 0 bases for V and 0 bases for J; bases not matched to a gene: 3. The CDR3 totals 16 residues. CDR3 loop: CASSQDSTGVNTEAFF. The CDR3 coding sequence is TGCGCCAGCAGCCAAGATTCGACAGGGGTGAACACTGAAGCTTTCTTT.

This clonotype was picked up a small number of times. The chain couples TRBV5-5 to TRBJ1-4; tentative D call: TRBD1 (5 bases). This CDR3 is built from 16 residues. Per germline, CDR1 SGHKS and CDR2 YYEKEE (reference sequence). V lost 1 base to trimming and J lost 0 bases, with 10 bases between them. Here the CDR3 reads CASSLRGGATNEKLFF. CDR3 DNA: TGTGCCAGCAGCTTGCGCGGGGGTGCAACTAATGAAAAACTGTTTTTT.

This clonotype was recorded at least ten times. The chain joins TRBV12-3 or TRBV12-4 to TRBJ1-5; maybe TRBD1 (5 bases). The CDR3 has 14 amino acids. The V gene lost 2 bases and the J gene lost 5 bases, with 10 bases spanning the gap. CDR3 amino acids: CASSLSGLDQPQHF. As DNA, the CDR3 is TGTGCCAGCAGTTTATCAGGGCTCGATCAGCCCCAGCATTTT.

The sample holds a few counts of this clonotype. The chain carries TRBV5-1 and TRBJ2-7, with 10 bases fitting TRBD2. Trimming cost V 3 bases and J 7 bases; bases outside gene matches: 10. The CDR3 has 15 amino acids. Germline CDR1 reads SGHRS; CDR2 reads YFSETQ. CDR3 amino acids: CASSSTLAGVEEQYF. The CDR3 nucleotides read TGCGCCAGCAGCTCAACTCTAGCGGGAGTTGAAGAGCAGTACTTC.

The genes are TRBV6-9 and TRBJ1-1; tentative D call: TRBD1 (5 bases). Germline lookup yields CDR1 MNHGY and CDR2 SVAAGI. CDR3 length: 15 residues. V lost 2 bases, J lost 6 bases, and 16 bases lay in between. As DNA, the CDR3 is TGTGCCAGCAGTTATGCCCGGGGACGGCTCTCTGAAGCTTTCTTT. It translates to CASSYARGRLSEAFF.